These 22 T cell receptor beta chains were sequenced from one sample in a study of regulatory T cells in long-lasting Graves disease. As for time point: newly diagnosed GD, antithyroid drugs for less than 3 months. Researchers made the TCR library from RNA that was extracted from PBMCs. Both iRepertoire HTBI primers and Arm-PCR of CDR3 regions were used to build the TCR beta libraries. MiXCR was run by TCRdb on the multiplex PCR reads, yielding one entry per CDR3 protein. The sample has roughly 440,000 distinct CDR3 sequences; roughly 15% are singletons. These data were also filed under a second study, of T cells in Graves' hyperthyroidism and ophthalmopathy.

The sample consisted of peripheral blood mononuclear cells (PBMCs), taken at new diagnosis, from a patient treated with antithyroid drugs. These receptors all stem from a woman aged 18-29 years with Graves disease.

The V gene is TRBV10-1, the J gene TRBJ2-7; 11 bases map to TRBD2. The germline CDR1 and CDR2 sequences are WNHNN and SYGVQD (reference sequence). There are 21 residues in the CDR3. The V segment lost 2 bases and the J segment 0 bases; nucleotides outside the gene matches: 18. In DNA form, the CDR3 reads TGCGCCAGCAGTGAGGGGCCTCCGGGACTAGCGGCAACAAGGAGCTCCTACGAGCAGTACTTC. The encoded protein is CASSEGPPGLAATRSSYEQYF.

This clonotype came up a few times. The rearrangement uses TRBV27 and TRBJ1-1, with a possible D match to TRBD1 (5 bases). CDR1 and CDR2 (germline): MNHEY, SMNVEV (reference sequence). Trimming pared 6 bases from V and 3 bases from J, leaving 11 bases between. This CDR3 is 13 amino acids long. The CDR3 spells CASRPGIHTEAFF. CDR3 nucleotide sequence: TGTGCCAGCAGACCAGGGATCCACACTGAAGCTTTCTTT.

This clonotype has only a few counts. J is TRBJ2-2 and V is TRBV28; no reliable D call. The V end was cut by 5 bases, the J end by 5 bases, with 6 bases between. This CDR3 region has 12 residues. CDR1 and CDR2 from the germline V gene are MDHEN and SYDVKM. Here the CDR3 reads CASSLQTGELFF. The CDR3 DNA follows: TGTGCCAGCAGTCTACAAACCGGGGAGCTGTTTTTT.

This clonotype came up many times. The rearrangement uses TRBV10-3 and TRBJ2-5; D not resolved. This CDR3 region has 12 residues. In germline, CDR1 is ENHRY, CDR2 SYGVKD. V lost 8 bases and J lost 3, with 10 bases in between. CDR3: CAIGAAEETQYF. The CDR3 DNA sequence: TGTGCCATCGGCGCAGCCGAAGAGACCCAGTACTTC.

This clonotype was seen only a few times. One end of the junction fails to match germline, which may point to a read error. This chain connects TRBV5-1 to TRBJ2-5; D is ambiguous. Germline CDR1 and CDR2: SGHRS and YFSETQ. The CDR3 consists of 14 residues. For the CDR3, the DNA is TGTGCCAGCAGCCCCGCTTATAGGGCAGAGACCCAGTACTTC. Its translation is CASSPAYRAETQYF.

There are many counts of this clonotype. The chain carries TRBV5-1 and TRBJ2-3, with 11 bases lining up with TRBD2. Germline V gene sequence: CDR1 SGHRS, CDR2 YFSETQ. This CDR3 is 17 amino acids long. V lost 0 bases to trimming and J lost 3 bases; unmatched junction nucleotides: 6. The CDR3 loop is CASSLVVAGGPTDTQYF. CDR3 DNA sequence: TGCGCCAGCAGCTTGGTGGTAGCGGGAGGGCCGACAGATACGCAGTATTTT.

There are many counts of this clonotype. The V and J genes are TRBV28 and TRBJ2-1; no clear D gene. The germline V gene has CDR1 MDHEN and CDR2 SYDVKM. Trimming removed 5 bases from V and 12 bases from J, with 20 bases in between. There are 14 residues in the CDR3. CDR3: CASSPQIAGLSQFF. The CDR3 DNA sequence: TGTGCCAGCAGTCCCCAAATAGCAGGTTTGTCGCAGTTCTTC.

This clonotype was counted only a few times. This chain joins TRBV6-1 and TRBJ2-5, with D possibly being TRBD2 (5 bases). Per germline, CDR1 MNHNS and CDR2 SASEGT. This CDR3 contains 14 residues. V gave up 6 bases and J gave up 3 bases, with 14 bases separating them. In DNA, the CDR3 is TGTGCCAGCAGGAAATCACTAGTAGAAGAGACCCAGTACTTC. Its translation: CASRKSLVEETQYF.

The genes are TRBV20-1 and TRBJ2-2, with D perhaps matching TRBD2 (5 bases). Per germline, CDR1 DFQATT and CDR2 SNEGSKA (reference sequence). This CDR3 contains 18 residues. V was cut by 2 bases and J by 3 bases, with 22 bases left in between. DNA for the CDR3: TGCAGTGCTAGAACGCCCCCTGTGGGAGCACCAGACACCGGGGAGCTGTTTTTT. It encodes CSARTPPVGAPDTGELFF.

This clonotype was picked up many times. The V and J genes are TRBV6-5 and TRBJ2-3; tentatively, D is TRBD2 (5 bases). Per germline, CDR1 MNHEY and CDR2 SVGAGI. The CDR3 runs 18 residues. V was cut by 2 bases and J by 1 base, with 19 bases left in between. Here the CDR3 reads CASSYLVGSVRGTDTQYF. CDR3 nucleotides: TGTGCCAGCAGTTACCTTGTTGGGAGCGTACGAGGCACAGATACGCAGTATTTT.

This chain links TRBV6-4 with TRBJ2-1; 7 nucleotides line up with TRBD2. Unmatched junction bases numbered 6, after V lost 3 bases and J lost 10 bases. CDR3 length equals 13 residues. CDR1 MRHNA and CDR2 SNTAGT come from the germline V gene. The CDR3 loop is CASSEVAGAEQFF. The CDR3, as DNA: TGTGCCAGCAGTGAGGTAGCGGGCGCCGAGCAGTTCTTC.

This clonotype was observed a handful of times. This sequence joins TRBV27 and TRBJ2-5; maybe TRBD1 (6 bases). CDR3 length equals 13 residues. Trimming shortened V by 6 bases and J by 5 bases, and 13 bases separated the two germline ends. Germline-derived CDR1 and CDR2 are MNHEY and SMNVEV (reference sequence). In nucleotides, the CDR3 is TGTGCCAGCAGCGTACAGGGCTGGGAGACCCAGTACTTC. It specifies CASSVQGWETQYF.

This clonotype appeared many times. This chain links TRBV12-3 or TRBV12-4 with TRBJ1-2; 10 positions agree with TRBD1. The length of the CDR3 is 14 residues. Unmatched junction bases numbered 5, after V lost 2 bases and J lost 8 bases. CDR3 nucleotides: TGTGCCAGCAGTTTACGGACAGGGGGATTCGGCTACACCTTC. This translates into CASSLRTGGFGYTF.

This clonotype was recorded many times. The chain is built from TRBV27 and TRBJ2-5, with 11 bases lining up with TRBD2. The V segment lost 5 bases and the J segment 10 bases; nucleotides outside the gene matches: 9. The germline gives CDR1 MNHEY, CDR2 SMNVEV (reference sequence). CDR3 length: 14 residues. CDR3 bases: TGTGCCAGCAGTCCCCTAGCGGGAGGAAAGGACCAGTACTTC. Translating gives CASSPLAGGKDQYF.

This clonotype was counted ten times or more. The chain combines TRBV20-1 with TRBJ2-2; D gene uncertain. Germline V gene sequence: CDR1 DFQATT, CDR2 SNEGSKA (reference sequence). The length of the CDR3 is 17 residues. V was shortened by 0 bases and J by 0 bases, with 14 bases between the two germline ends. The CDR3 sequence: CSARDLVRGTNTGELFF. The CDR3, as DNA: TGCAGTGCTAGAGATCTTGTGCGAGGAACGAACACCGGGGAGCTGTTTTTT.

This clonotype appeared many times. The chain is built from TRBV2 and TRBJ1-5, with a weak D call TRBD1 (6 bases). This CDR3 is built from 15 residues. Germline V gene sequence: CDR1 SNHLY, CDR2 FYNNEI. V lost 0 bases and J lost 7, with 13 bases in between. As DNA, the CDR3 is TGTGCCAGCAGTGAAGCTGGGACACCCCACCAGCCCCAGCATTTT. This encodes CASSEAGTPHQPQHF.

For this clonotype: With a much larger clone just one base away, this may be a read error. The genes are TRBV27 and TRBJ2-7; 8 bases match TRBD2. The CDR3 spans 16 residues. Looked up from germline, CDR1 is MNHEY and CDR2 is SMNVEV (reference sequence). The CDR3 DNA sequence: TGTGCCAGCAGTCCCATCCCGGGACTAGGGGACTACGGGCAGTACTTC. Translating it yields CASSPIPGLGDYGQYF.

Of note for this clonotype: A much larger clone is a single base away; this may be a read error. The chain combines TRBV18 with TRBJ2-7, with D perhaps TRBD2 (6 bases). This CDR3 has 17 amino acids. The V end lost 6 bases, the J end lost 3 bases, and 24 bases lay between the germline ends. Germline V lookup: CDR1 KGHSH, CDR2 LQKENI. The CDR3 DNA is TGTGCCAGCTCGCTGGCCAGGGCAGGTTCCGGGAGCTACGAGCAGTACTTC. This encodes CASSLARAGSGSYEQYF.

Many counts were recorded for this clonotype. The genes are TRBV2 and TRBJ1-5; D is ambiguous. Trimming took off 3 bases at V and 2 bases at J, with 11 bases between the two ends. The CDR3 covers 15 residues. Germline V lookup: CDR1 SNHLY, CDR2 FYNNEI. CDR3 region: CASSEWVPGNQPQHF. In DNA, the CDR3 is TGTGCCAGCAGTGAGTGGGTACCGGGCAATCAGCCCCAGCATTTT.

This clonotype was seen ten or more times. The genes are TRBV2 and TRBJ1-1; TRBD1 matches 8 bases. In germline, CDR1 is SNHLY, CDR2 FYNNEI. This CDR3 has 15 residues. The ends lost 6 bases at V and 3 bases at J; junction bases unmatched: 9. CDR3 sequence (DNA): TGTGCCAGCAGCCGGACAGGGTGGGGGGACACTGAAGCTTTCTTT. As protein: CASSRTGWGDTEAFF.

V is TRBV28 and J is TRBJ2-3, with 8 bases identical to TRBD2. Looked up from germline, CDR1 is MDHEN and CDR2 is SYDVKM. With 5 bases clipped from V and 8 bases from J, the junction kept 12 bases outside the gene matches. This CDR3 comprises 15 residues. DNA for the CDR3: TGTGCCAGCAGTCCGCCCCCGGGAGGGCCTTCTACGCAGTATTTT. Protein product: CASSPPPGGPSTQYF.

This clonotype was seen a few times. This chain links TRBV12-3 or TRBV12-4 with TRBJ2-7, with 12 positions matching TRBD2. The CDR3 loop spans 16 amino acids. V lost 5 bases, J lost 2 bases, and 7 bases stayed unmatched. The CDR3 sequence: CASSPRLAGDTYEQYF. CDR3 coding DNA: TGTGCCAGCAGTCCCCGACTAGCGGGAGACACCTACGAGCAGTACTTC.